The 26 T cell receptor beta chains listed next were all sequenced from one sample in a study of blood T cell repertoires in COVID-19. TCRdb's copy holds only in-frame clones and misses some; the assay was immunoSEQ multiplex PCR. The table has some 180,000 clones, approximately 90% seen once. The sample comprised peripheral blood. The receptors were sampled from a man aged 35 to 55 with active or convalescent COVID-19.

This rearrangement joins TRBV9 to TRBJ2-3; 13 bases align to TRBD2. V shed 3 bases and J 2 bases; nucleotides not matched to a gene: 6. The germline V gene encodes CDR1 SGDLS and CDR2 YYNGEE. The CDR3 runs to 17 residues. The DNA for the CDR3 is TGTGCCAGCAGCGGGCCGGGACTAGCGGGGTACACAGATACGCAGTATTTT. Translation gives CASSGPGLAGYTDTQYF.

The J gene is TRBJ1-4, the V gene TRBV28, with 7 positions matching TRBD1. Germline V gene lookup returns CDR1 MDHEN and CDR2 SYDVKM. There are 17 residues in the CDR3. With V trimmed by 6 bases and J by 0 bases, 10 bases remained unmatched. The CDR3 bases are TGTGCCAGCAGGGTGGGACAGTCCGGGGCAACTAATGAAAAACTGTTTTTT. Its translation: CASRVGQSGATNEKLFF.

The gene calls are TRBV9 and TRBJ2-3; maybe TRBD2 (6 bases). The V gene lost 7 bases and the J gene lost 1 base, with 13 bases spanning the gap. The CDR3 runs to 14 residues. The germline gives CDR1 SGDLS, CDR2 YYNGEE. The CDR3 is CASGGEGGTDTQYF. The CDR3 nucleotides are TGTGCCAGCGGAGGGGAAGGGGGCACAGATACGCAGTATTTT. Using reference TRBV9 and TRBJ2-3 for the parts outside the CDR3, the full variable domain is DSGVTQTPKHLITATGQRVTLRCSPRSGDLSVYWYQQSLDQGLQFLIQYYNGEERAKGNILERFSAQQFPDLHSELNLSSLELGDSALYFCASGGEGGTDTQYFGPGTRLTVL.

The chain combines TRBV6-5 with TRBJ1-5; D remains unclear. CDR3 length: 15 amino acids. V was pared by 0 bases and J by 2 bases, with 8 bases between. Germline V gives CDR1 MNHEY, CDR2 SVGAGI. The CDR3 DNA follows: TGTGCCAGCAGTTACTCGTGGCAGGGCAATCAGCCCCAGCATTTT. Protein sequence: CASSYSWQGNQPQHF.

The V and J genes are TRBV7-2 and TRBJ1-5; D unresolved. Germline loops: CDR1 SGHTA, CDR2 FQGNSA. The CDR3 has 13 amino acids. V lost 5 bases to trimming and J lost 7 bases, with 12 bases between them. The CDR3 DNA follows: TGTGCCAGCAGCCCGTCAGGTCGCCAGCCCCAGCATTTT. It encodes CASSPSGRQPQHF.

The gene calls are TRBV30 and TRBJ2-1; D possibly matches TRBD1 or TRBD2 (6 bases each). The CDR3 loop spans 14 amino acids. Germline V lookup: CDR1 GTSNPN, CDR2 SVGIG (reference sequence). V dropped 5 bases and J dropped 8 bases, with 19 bases sitting between them. The CDR3, as DNA: TGTGCCTGGGGGGGGACATATATGATGGATGAGCAGTTCTTC. Translating it yields CAWGGTYMMDEQFF.

This clone was found a few times. V is TRBV28 and J is TRBJ2-7; D may be TRBD2 (7 bases). Germline CDR1 MDHEN, CDR2 SYDVKM. V dropped 8 bases and J dropped 7 bases, with 21 bases sitting between them. The CDR3 is 14 residues long. The chain's CDR3 is CASGPRMEGGEQYF. Written as DNA, the CDR3 is TGTGCCAGCGGCCCCCGGATGGAGGGGGGGGAGCAGTACTTC.

J is TRBJ2-3 and V is TRBV5-1, with D maybe TRBD1 (5 bases). CDR1 is SGHRS, CDR2 YFSETQ, per germline. V shed 0 bases and J shed 3 bases, with 14 bases lying between them. This CDR3 region has 16 residues. CDR3 residues: CASSLGQGGLTDTQYF. CDR3 bases: TGCGCCAGCAGCTTGGGGCAGGGCGGTCTAACAGATACGCAGTATTTT.

The genes are TRBV11-3 and TRBJ1-1, with D unresolved. Trimming took 5 bases from V and 0 from J, leaving 13 bases between them. CDR1 is SGHNT, CDR2 YENEEA, per germline. The CDR3 runs to 15 residues. CDR3 DNA sequence: TGTGCCAGCAGCCGGAACGACATCATGAACACTGAAGCTTTCTTT. Protein sequence: CASSRNDIMNTEAFF.

This chain links TRBV5-5 with TRBJ2-3, with D perhaps matching TRBD2 (6 bases). CDR3 size: 16 residues. The germline V and J ends were trimmed by 4 bases and 1 base, with 16 bases remaining between them. Germline CDR1 SGHKS, CDR2 YYEKEE (reference sequence). CDR3 nucleotide sequence: TGTGCCAGCAGCAGCGATAGCGGAGTTGGCACAGATACGCAGTATTTT. As protein: CASSSDSGVGTDTQYF. The complete variable domain, with remaining parts taken from reference TRBV5-5 and TRBJ2-3, reads DAGVTQSPTHLIKTRGQQVTLRCSPISGHKSVSWYQQVLGQGPQFIFQYYEKEERGRGNFPDRFSARQFPNYSSELNVNALLLGDSALYLCASSSDSGVGTDTQYFGPGTRLTVL.

This chain uses TRBV6-5 with TRBJ2-1; D perhaps matches TRBD1 (6 bases). The CDR3 is 15 residues long. Trimming left V 6 bases short and J 2 bases short, with 14 bases between. CDR1 and CDR2 from the germline V gene are MNHEY and SVGAGI. CDR3 loop: CASSRTGTTYNEQFF. The CDR3 nucleotides read TGTGCCAGCAGCCGTACAGGGACCACCTACAATGAGCAGTTCTTC.

V usage is TRBV7-9 and J usage is TRBJ2-3, with 14 bases matching TRBD2. In germline, CDR1 is SEHNR, CDR2 FQNEAQ (reference sequence). The length of the CDR3 is 19 residues. V trimming: 5 bases; J trimming: 0 bases; junction bases outside the gene matches: 10. CDR3 in DNA: TGTGCCAGCAGCCCGGGACTAGCGGGGGCGAGGTTAAGCACAGATACGCAGTATTTT. Amino acids: CASSPGLAGARLSTDTQYF. Full variable domain (missing parts from reference TRBV7-9 and TRBJ2-3): DTGVSQNPRHKITKRGQNVTFRCDPISEHNRLYWYRQTLGQGPEFLTYFQNEAQLEKSRLLSDRFSAERPKGSFSTLEIQRTEQGDSAMYLCASSPGLAGARLSTDTQYFGPGTRLTVL.

V usage is TRBV6-6 and J usage is TRBJ1-2; no clear D gene. CDR1 MNHNY and CDR2 SVGAGI come from the germline V gene (reference sequence). CDR3 length: 11 amino acids. V was pared by 7 bases and J by 8 bases, with 11 bases between. The CDR3 loop reads CASNPGRGYTF. DNA for the CDR3: TGTGCCAGCAACCCCGGGAGGGGCTACACCTTC.

The chain is built from TRBV28 and TRBJ1-1; possible D gene TRBD1, 5 bases. Per germline, CDR1 MDHEN and CDR2 SYDVKM. V was pared by 5 bases and J by 4 bases, with 11 bases between. The CDR3 covers 13 residues. CDR3 loop: CASSLRVLTEAFF. The CDR3 nucleotides are TGTGCCAGCAGTCTCAGGGTCCTCACTGAAGCTTTCTTT.

V gene TRBV7-2 combines with J gene TRBJ2-3, with 10 nucleotides matching TRBD1. CDR1 and CDR2 from the germline V gene are SGHTA and FQGNSA. Trimming removed 5 bases from V and 2 bases from J; junction bases left unmatched: 7. This CDR3 has 16 amino acids. CDR3 protein: CASSPLGTGVTDTQYF. As DNA, the CDR3 is TGTGCCAGCAGCCCGCTTGGGACAGGGGTCACAGATACGCAGTATTTT.

This chain connects TRBV27 to TRBJ2-7; 7 bases agree with TRBD1. Looked up from germline, CDR1 is MNHEY and CDR2 is SMNVEV (reference sequence). The CDR3 is 14 residues long. Trimming took 5 bases from V and 4 from J; bases not matched to a gene: 8. The CDR3 DNA is TGTGCCAGCAGTATCAAGACAGGGAAATACGAGCAGTACTTC. Translation: CASSIKTGKYEQYF.

This chain connects TRBV6-5 to TRBJ1-2; D uncertain. Trimming took 5 bases from V and 6 from J, leaving 10 bases between them. This CDR3 spans 12 amino acids. The germline V gene encodes CDR1 MNHEY and CDR2 SVGAGI. CDR3 DNA: TGTGCCAGCAGTCCCCCGGTAGATGGCTACACCTTC. Translation gives CASSPPVDGYTF.

This clone turned up a few times. V is TRBV25-1 and J is TRBJ1-2; D is uncertain. The CDR3 extends over 13 amino acids. V lost 2 bases and J 2 bases, leaving 6 bases between the germline ends. Germline CDR1 is MGHDK and CDR2 is SYGVNS. CDR3 coding DNA: TGTGCCAGCAGTGAACGAGCCAACTATGGCTACACCTTC. Protein: CASSERANYGYTF.

The CDR3 loop is CASLGRRGEQYF. CDR3 bases: TGTGCCAGCCTCGGCCGCCGAGGGGAGCAGTACTTC. The chain joins TRBV7-8 to TRBJ2-7; D perhaps matches TRBD2 (5 bases). Trimming stripped 8 bases from V and 7 bases from J, with 15 bases between. This CDR3 spans 12 amino acids. Germline assignment: CDR1 SGHVS and CDR2 FQNEAQ.

The chain links TRBV7-9 to TRBJ2-3, with 12 positions matching TRBD2. V shed 5 bases and J 6 bases; nucleotides not matched to a gene: 6. This CDR3 comprises 15 residues. Per the germline V gene, CDR1 is SEHNR and CDR2 is FQNEAQ (reference sequence). CDR3 DNA: TGTGCCAGCAGCCCTAGCGGGAGGGCCGGGGATACGCAGTATTTT. Translating it yields CASSPSGRAGDTQYF.

The rearrangement joins TRBV2 to TRBJ2-3; 8 bases map to TRBD1. The CDR3 is 15 residues long. The trim removed 2 bases at V and 3 bases at J, leaving 4 bases unmatched. The germline V gene encodes CDR1 SNHLY and CDR2 FYNNEI. CDR3 in amino acids: CASSEQGALTDTQYF. For the CDR3, the DNA is TGTGCCAGCAGTGAACAGGGGGCGCTGACAGATACGCAGTATTTT. Full variable domain (missing parts from reference TRBV2 and TRBJ2-3): EPEVTQTPSHQVTQMGQEVILRCVPISNHLYFYWYRQILGQKVEFLVSFYNNEISEKSEIFDDQFSVERPDGSNFTLKIRSTKLEDSAMYFCASSEQGALTDTQYFGPGTRLTVL.

This clone was picked up a small number of times. The chain employs TRBV19 and TRBJ1-2, with 11 bases aligning to TRBD1. V shed 4 bases, J shed 7 bases, and the junction held 8 bases outside the gene matches. The germline V gene has CDR1 LNHDA and CDR2 SQIVND (reference sequence). The CDR3 covers 15 residues. Here the CDR3 DNA reads TGTGCCAGTAGTAGGGACAGGGGGACCATGAGTGGCTACACCTTC. Protein sequence: CASSRDRGTMSGYTF.

V gene TRBV19 combines with J gene TRBJ1-3; no definite D call. The CDR3 is 15 residues long. The V gene's germline CDR1 is LNHDA and CDR2 SQIVND (reference sequence). Trimming stripped 1 base from V and 1 base from J, with 8 bases between. The CDR3 DNA follows: TGTGCCAGTAGTATAGGCGGCGTTTCTGGAAACACCATATATTTT. Translation gives CASSIGGVSGNTIYF. The variable domain in full, with the rest retrieved from reference TRBV19 and TRBJ1-3, is DGGITQSPKYLFRKEGQNVTLSCEQNLNHDAMYWYRQDPGQGLRLIYYSQIVNDFQKGDIAEGYSVSREKKESFPLTVTSAQKNPTAFYLCASSIGGVSGNTIYFGEGSWLTVV.

The chain has TRBV10-3 and TRBJ1-4, with D uncertain. V lost 8 bases and J lost 4, with 14 bases in between. This CDR3 has 14 residues. Germline CDR1 reads ENHRY; CDR2 reads SYGVKD. DNA for the CDR3: TGTGCCATCCATTCCGGGAGGGATAATGAAAAACTGTTTTTT. Residues: CAIHSGRDNEKLFF.

In its sample, this clone was seen once. This chain joins TRBV5-1 and TRBJ1-2; 8 bases match TRBD1. Trimming removed 4 bases from V and 8 bases from J; junction bases left unmatched: 7. The CDR3 length is 13 residues. CDR1 is SGHRS, CDR2 YFSETQ, per germline. CDR3 nucleotide sequence: TGCGCCAGCAGCGAGGGACAGGTGGGAGGCTACACCTTC. Translated: CASSEGQVGGYTF.

V is TRBV5-3 and J is TRBJ2-7; 8 bases agree with TRBD1. TRBV5-3 is given ORF status, its function remaining uncertain. J gave up 3 bases and V 4 bases, and 9 bases lay outside the gene matches. There are 15 residues in the CDR3. CDR3 DNA: TGTGCCAGAAGCCTGGGACAGGCGAACCTCTACGAGCAGTACTTC. It codes for CARSLGQANLYEQYF.